This T cell receptor (beta chain) emerged from a study of T cells in Graves' hyperthyroidism and ophthalmopathy. Whole-study results and caveats: The blood repertoire included most of the expanded thyroid clonotypes above 0.001.

The CDR3 runs 15 residues. With V trimmed by 3 bases and J by 5 bases, 4 bases remained unmatched. Germline CDR1 and CDR2: SGHTA and FQGNSA. What was amplified from RNA transcripts were TCR beta CDR3 regions. First-round RT-PCR with HTBI primers amplified the TCR CDR3 region. Via MiXCR, TCRdb re-called the multiplex PCR reads, giving one row per CDR3 protein. This table has around 390,000 distinct CDR3 sequences, roughly 14% appearing once. In its sample, this clonotype was seen many times. The antigen remains undetermined. Source material: blood. This clonotype was sampled from a woman in her 30s with Graves' ophthalmopathy. The J gene is TRBJ1-6, the V gene TRBV7-2; 7 bases align to TRBD1. The CDR3 nucleotides are TGTGCCAGCAGCTTGGGGACAGCAAATAATTCACCCCTCCACTTT. The encoded protein is CASSLGTANNSPLHF. Full variable domain (remainder filled in from reference TRBV7-2 and TRBJ1-6): GAGVSQSPSNKVTEKGKDVELRCDPISGHTALYWYRQSLGQGLEFLIYFQGNSAPDKSGLPSDRFSAERTGGSVSTLTIQRTQQEDSAVYLCASSLGTANNSPLHFGNGTRLTVT.